The clone carrying this T cell receptor beta chain was seen only a few times. As yet, its antigen is unknown. The record originates from a study of identical twins. The CDR3 sequence is 15 residues long. Trimming removed 4 bases at V and 7 bases at J, with 18 bases between. Germline lookup yields CDR1 SGDLS and CDR2 YYNGEE. cDNA molecules carried unique molecular identifiers, and template switching added a universal primer site. A single record per CDR3 protein comes from TCRdb applying MiXCR to the 5' RACE reads. This table has 400,000 to 500,000 distinct CDR3 sequences, 15% to 20% appearing once. All donors comprised healthy Caucasians. Whole-study findings and limits: It was possible that invariant MAIT and iNKT cells partly confounded the zero-insertion analyses.

This receptor was identified in a man aged 45-65 years in good health. Source material: naive T cells sorted from blood. The V gene is TRBV9, the J gene TRBJ2-1; D gene ambiguous. The CDR3 protein is CASSSSTSTGNEQFF. The CDR3 DNA reads TGTGCCAGCAGCTCCTCCACCAGCACCGGGAATGAGCAGTTCTTC.